This T cell receptor (beta chain) emerged from a study of blood T cell repertoires in COVID-19. About the research overall: Two negative PCRs, clearance, or symptom resolution were required of recovered Cohort 3 donors.

Per the germline V gene, CDR1 is MRHNA and CDR2 is SNTAGT. Trimming removed 0 bases at V and 2 bases at J, with 8 bases between. CDR3 length: 16 residues. Per the original data handling: Quantification of nucleated cells was approximated via reference gene primer amplification. Here immunoSEQ multiplex PCR was the method, and the copy in TCRdb shows in-frame clones only, minus some. The V and J calls and clone size were taken over from that table, and D and trimming were inferred from the DNA. The sample shows about 190,000 clones, around 86% of them seen only once. The clonotype was recovered from a woman in her thirties or forties in a cohort exposed to, infected with or recovered from COVID-19 (not recorded which). The gene calls are TRBV6-4 and TRBJ2-6; perhaps TRBD2 as D (5 bases). Sequencing was carried out using PBMCs or T cells enriched from blood (not recorded which). The CDR3 DNA is TGTGCCAGCAGTGACTCGGGAGTAGCTGGGGCCAACGTCCTGACTTTC. Translated, it gives CASSDSGVAGANVLTF.